Detailed here is one TCR beta chain. This entry comes from a study of blood T cell repertoires in COVID-19. Study details: The United States, Italy and Spain provided the acute and convalescent COVID-19 samples. T cells, B-cell-depleted T cells, or PBMCs supplied cDNA or gDNA.

How the authors handled the data: Researchers report that nucleated cell counts were estimated from reference gene primer amplification. Sequenced by immunoSEQ multiplex PCR; TCRdb stores in-frame clones only, minus some. V, J and clone size are those of that table, while D and trimming were read from the DNA. Here the sample spans 55,000 to 70,000 clones, just over 85% being singletons. The CDR3 consists of 15 residues. V dropped 4 bases and J dropped 4; count of bases not matched to a gene: 10. In germline, CDR1 is LNHDA, CDR2 SQIVND (reference sequence). This chain uses TRBV19 with TRBJ2-7, with TRBD2 matching 7 bases. The receptor comes from a man aged 50 to 59 with acute or convalescent COVID-19. Sequenced input: peripheral blood. The chain's CDR3 is CASSTRGLVDYEQYF. The CDR3 nucleotides are TGTGCCAGTAGTACCCGAGGACTAGTAGATTACGAGCAGTACTTC. Drawing the rest from reference TRBV19 and TRBJ2-7, the complete variable domain is DGGITQSPKYLFRKEGQNVTLSCEQNLNHDAMYWYRQDPGQGLRLIYYSQIVNDFQKGDIAEGYSVSREKKESFPLTVTSAQKNPTAFYLCASSTRGLVDYEQYFGPGTRLTVT.